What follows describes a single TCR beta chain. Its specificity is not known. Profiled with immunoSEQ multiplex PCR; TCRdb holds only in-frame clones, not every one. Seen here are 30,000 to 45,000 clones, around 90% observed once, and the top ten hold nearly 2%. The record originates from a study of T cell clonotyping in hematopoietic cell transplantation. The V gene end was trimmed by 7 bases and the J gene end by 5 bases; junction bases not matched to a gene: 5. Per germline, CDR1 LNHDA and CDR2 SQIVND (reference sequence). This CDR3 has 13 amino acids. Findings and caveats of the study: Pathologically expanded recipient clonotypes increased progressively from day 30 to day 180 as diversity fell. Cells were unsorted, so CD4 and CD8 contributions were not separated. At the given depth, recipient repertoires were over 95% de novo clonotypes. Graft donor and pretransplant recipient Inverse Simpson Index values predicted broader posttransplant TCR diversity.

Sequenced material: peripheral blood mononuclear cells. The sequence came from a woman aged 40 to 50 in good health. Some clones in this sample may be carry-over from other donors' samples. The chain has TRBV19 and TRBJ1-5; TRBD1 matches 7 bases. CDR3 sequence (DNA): TGTGCCAGTACCGACAGGGAGGATCAGCCCCAGCATTTT. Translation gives CASTDREDQPQHF.